What follows are 14 T cell receptor beta chains derived from one specimen sequenced in a study of blood T cell repertoires in COVID-19. The protocol was immunoSEQ multiplex PCR, while the TCRdb copy is restricted to in-frame clones and leaves out a portion. The sample includes just under 90,000 clones, roughly 90% of them seen just once. The sequencing input was peripheral blood. The receptors stem from a man in his fifties or sixties with acute or convalescent COVID-19.

V is TRBV30 and J is TRBJ2-5, with TRBD2 identical over 12 bases. Germline V gene sequence: CDR1 GTSNPN, CDR2 SVGIG (reference sequence). V lost 4 bases to trimming and J lost 4 bases; unmatched junction nucleotides: 4. The CDR3 is 14 amino acids. CDR3 loop: CAWTGLAGSETQYF. The CDR3 DNA reads TGTGCCTGGACCGGACTAGCGGGATCAGAGACCCAGTACTTC.

This chain links TRBV27 with TRBJ1-6, with D uncertain. V lost 1 base to trimming and J lost 0 bases, with 7 bases between them. CDR3 size: 16 residues. Germline V gene lookup returns CDR1 MNHEY and CDR2 SMNVEV (reference sequence). The CDR3 bases are TGTGCCAGCAGTTTATATCCAGACTCCTATAATTCACCCCTCCACTTT. This codes for CASSLYPDSYNSPLHF.

This clone has only one observation. The chain couples TRBV11-2 to TRBJ2-5; 16 positions match TRBD2. The CDR3 runs to 18 residues. Germline V gives CDR1 SGHAT, CDR2 FQNNGV. V was pared by 4 bases and J by 6 bases, with 11 bases of the junction left unmatched. CDR3 DNA: TGTGCCAGCAGCTCCGGGACTAGCGGGAGGGCCGGGTTGAAGACCCAGTACTTC. Protein sequence: CASSSGTSGRAGLKTQYF.

This chain uses TRBV7-9 with TRBJ2-7, with TRBD1 matching 7 bases. The CDR3 spans 15 residues. The V and J ends lost 5 bases and 5 bases, in that order; junction bases with no gene match: 12. Germline CDR1 SEHNR, CDR2 FQNEAQ (reference sequence). CDR3 amino acids: CASSLTGTDRDEQYF. CDR3 DNA: TGTGCCAGCAGCCTAACCGGGACAGACAGGGACGAGCAGTACTTC.

The chain joins TRBV16 to TRBJ1-3; 7 bases map to TRBD1. Germline V CDR1 and CDR2: KGHSY, FQNENV. The trim removed 0 bases at V and 4 bases at J, leaving 3 bases unmatched. CDR3 length equals 15 residues. The CDR3 is CASSQSGTVGNTIYF. Here the CDR3 DNA reads TGTGCCAGCAGCCAATCTGGGACAGTAGGAAACACCATATATTTT.

This sequence joins TRBV25-1 and TRBJ1-4; TRBD1 matches at 8 bases. CDR1 is MGHDK and CDR2 is SYGVNS in the germline V gene. The V segment lost 0 bases and the J segment 1 base; nucleotides outside the gene matches: 1. The CDR3 has 16 amino acids. The CDR3 reads CASSEYRGQTNEKLFF. CDR3 nucleotides: TGTGCCAGCAGTGAATACAGGGGGCAAACTAATGAAAAACTGTTTTTT.

The rearrangement links TRBV9 to TRBJ2-1; 8 positions match TRBD2. The CDR3 length is 18 residues. Germline CDR1 and CDR2: SGDLS and YYNGEE. V trimming: 5 bases; J trimming: 7 bases; junction bases outside the gene matches: 20. This CDR3 is CASSPDLSRGLAQNEQFF. The CDR3 DNA is TGTGCCAGCAGTCCTGATTTGAGTCGTGGACTAGCCCAAAATGAGCAGTTCTTC. Supplemented by reference TRBV9 and TRBJ2-1, the full variable domain reads DSGVTQTPKHLITATGQRVTLRCSPRSGDLSVYWYQQSLDQGLQFLIQYYNGEERAKGNILERFSAQQFPDLHSELNLSSLELGDSALYFCASSPDLSRGLAQNEQFFGPGTRLTVL.

The chain combines TRBV6-2 or TRBV6-3 with TRBJ2-1; weak D call: TRBD2 (6 bases). V lost 6 bases and J 2 bases, leaving 14 bases between the germline ends. The CDR3 consists of 15 residues. The germline V gene encodes CDR1 MNHEY and CDR2 SVGEGT. Here the CDR3 reads CASSLGDFTYNEQFF. CDR3 DNA: TGTGCCAGCAGCCTAGGGGACTTCACCTACAATGAGCAGTTCTTC.

The chain recombines TRBV10-3 with TRBJ2-3; 8 positions match TRBD2. The length of the CDR3 is 15 residues. CDR1 is ENHRY and CDR2 is SYGVKD in the germline V gene. Losses at the gene ends were 0 bases for V and 4 bases for J; bases not matched to a gene: 3. CDR3 amino acids: CAISESTSGPDTQYF. The CDR3 DNA is TGTGCCATCAGTGAGTCTACTAGCGGACCAGATACGCAGTATTTT.

Remarks on this clone: This same CDR3 is encoded by further DNA sequences in the sample. V usage is TRBV9 and J usage is TRBJ2-5, with 8 bases matching TRBD2. The germline gives CDR1 SGDLS, CDR2 YYNGEE. With 0 bases clipped from V and 5 bases from J, the junction kept 3 bases outside the gene matches. CDR3 length: 14 residues. This chain's CDR3 is CASSVDGRGETQYF. CDR3 nucleotides: TGTGCCAGCAGCGTAGACGGGAGGGGCGAGACCCAGTACTTC. The full variable domain, its missing parts supplied by reference TRBV9 and TRBJ2-5, is DSGVTQTPKHLITATGQRVTLRCSPRSGDLSVYWYQQSLDQGLQFLIQYYNGEERAKGNILERFSAQQFPDLHSELNLSSLELGDSALYFCASSVDGRGETQYFGPGTRLLVL.

The chain employs TRBV6-5 and TRBJ1-2, with D uncertain. Germline CDR1 reads MNHEY; CDR2 reads SVGAGI. This CDR3 spans 13 amino acids. The V end lost 2 bases, the J end lost 4 bases, and 8 bases lay between the germline ends. CDR3 nucleotides: TGTGCCAGCAGTTACAACAGCCGCTATGGCTACACCTTC. This gives the protein CASSYNSRYGYTF.

J is TRBJ1-2 and V is TRBV6-5; D is perhaps TRBD1 (5 bases). Trimming cost V 3 bases and J 7 bases, with 9 bases left between them. Germline V lookup: CDR1 MNHEY, CDR2 SVGAGI. This CDR3 has 12 amino acids. In DNA form, the CDR3 reads TGTGCCAGCAGTTATAGGCAGGGTGGCTACACCTTC. Amino acid sequence: CASSYRQGGYTF.

The J gene is TRBJ2-5, the V gene TRBV9, with TRBD2 identical over 7 bases. The J segment lost 1 base and the V segment lost 3 bases, leaving 3 bases of the junction unmatched. Germline CDR1 SGDLS, CDR2 YYNGEE. CDR3 length: 14 amino acids. Here the CDR3 DNA reads TGTGCCAGCAGCGGCGGGGGACCCCAAGAGACCCAGTACTTC. The encoded protein is CASSGGGPQETQYF.

The rearrangement joins TRBV7-8 to TRBJ1-5, with D uncertain. The germline CDR1 and CDR2 sequences are SGHVS and FQNEAQ. V dropped 1 base and J dropped 1 base, with 11 bases sitting between them. This CDR3 comprises 16 residues. CDR3 sequence: CASSLGQGGSNQPQHF. In nucleotides, the CDR3 is TGTGCCAGCAGCTTAGGACAAGGCGGGAGCAATCAGCCCCAGCATTTT.